The source of this T cell receptor beta chain is a study of T cells in Graves' hyperthyroidism and ophthalmopathy. This clonotype was seen ten or more times. This CDR3 has 13 amino acids. V lost 4 bases, J lost 3 bases, and 7 bases lay in between. Germline CDR1 SNHLY, CDR2 FYNNEI. Amplification targeted TCR beta CDR3 regions from RNA transcripts. TCR CDR3 regions were first amplified by RT-PCR with HTBI primers. From the multiplex PCR reads, TCRdb called clonotypes with MiXCR, one entry per CDR3 protein. The repertoire includes around 720,000 distinct CDR3 sequences, about 35% of them detected once, and approximately 31% sits in the top ten. Graves' hyperthyroidism was deemed stable given no ophthalmopathy progression within 18 months. The PBMCs were taken from roughly 10 ml of fresh peripheral blood.

The origin of this receptor is a woman in her 40s with Graves' hyperthyroidism. The sample taken for sequencing was blood. The chain has TRBV2 and TRBJ1-5, with D perhaps TRBD1 (5 bases). Here the CDR3 reads CASSAGLNQPQHF. As DNA, the CDR3 is TGTGCCAGCAGTGCGGGACTCAATCAGCCCCAGCATTTT.